The sequence of this TCR beta chain was determined in a study of cytomegalovirus exposure and HLA in healthy donors. The germline V gene encodes CDR1 MGHDK and CDR2 SYGVNS. The CDR3 totals 13 residues. V was clipped by 4 bases and J by 4 bases, with 10 bases between them. A multiplex PCR was run with 60 Vbeta primers and 13 Jbeta primers. Measured with immunoSEQ multiplex PCR; TCRdb has only the in-frame clones, and not every one. The data contain some 180,000 clones, roughly 76% of them singletons. The chain couples TRBV25-1 to TRBJ1-2; no definite D call. The origin of this receptor is a male donor in good health and CMV-seronegative. The material sequenced was PBMCs. The CDR3 is CASSALSGYGYTF. The CDR3 nucleotides read TGTGCCAGCAGTGCCCTTTCCGGCTATGGCTACACCTTC.